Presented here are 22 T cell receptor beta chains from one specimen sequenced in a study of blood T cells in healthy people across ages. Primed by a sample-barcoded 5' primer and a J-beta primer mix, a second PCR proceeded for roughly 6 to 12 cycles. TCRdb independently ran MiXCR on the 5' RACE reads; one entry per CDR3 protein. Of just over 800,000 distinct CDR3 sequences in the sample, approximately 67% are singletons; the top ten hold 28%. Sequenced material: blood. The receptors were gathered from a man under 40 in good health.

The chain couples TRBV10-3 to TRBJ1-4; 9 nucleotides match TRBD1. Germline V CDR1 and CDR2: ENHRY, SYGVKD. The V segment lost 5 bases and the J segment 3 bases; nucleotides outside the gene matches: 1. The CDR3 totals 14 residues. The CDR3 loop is CAISRTGANEKLFF. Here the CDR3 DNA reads TGTGCCATCAGTAGGACAGGGGCTAATGAAAAACTGTTTTTT.

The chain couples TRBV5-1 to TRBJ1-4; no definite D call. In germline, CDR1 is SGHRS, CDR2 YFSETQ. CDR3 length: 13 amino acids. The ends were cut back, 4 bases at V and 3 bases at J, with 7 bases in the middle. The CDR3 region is CASSTQPNEKLFF. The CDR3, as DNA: TGCGCCAGCAGCACCCAGCCTAATGAAAAACTGTTTTTT. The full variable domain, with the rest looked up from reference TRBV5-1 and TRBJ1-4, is KAGVTQTPRYLIKTRGQQVTLSCSPISGHRSVSWYQQTPGQGLQFLFEYFSETQRNKGNFPGRFSGRQFSNSRSEMNVSTLELGDSALYLCASSTQPNEKLFFGSGTQLSVL.

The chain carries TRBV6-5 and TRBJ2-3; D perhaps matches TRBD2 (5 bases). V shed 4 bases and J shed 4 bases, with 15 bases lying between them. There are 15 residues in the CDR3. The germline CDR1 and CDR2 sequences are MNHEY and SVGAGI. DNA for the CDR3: TGTGCCAGCAGTTCCGGGAAGCCGAGCGCAGATACGCAGTATTTT. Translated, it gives CASSSGKPSADTQYF.

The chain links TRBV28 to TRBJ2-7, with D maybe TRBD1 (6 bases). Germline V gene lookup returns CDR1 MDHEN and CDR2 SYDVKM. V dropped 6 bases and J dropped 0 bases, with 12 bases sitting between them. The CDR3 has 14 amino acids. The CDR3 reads CASSRTVRSYEQYF. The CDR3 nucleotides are TGTGCCAGCAGCAGGACAGTCCGCTCCTACGAGCAGTACTTC.

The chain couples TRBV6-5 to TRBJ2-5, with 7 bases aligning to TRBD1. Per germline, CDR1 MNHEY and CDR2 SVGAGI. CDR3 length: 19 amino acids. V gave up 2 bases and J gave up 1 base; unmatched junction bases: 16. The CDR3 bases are TGTGCCAGCAGTTACAACCCCTTACAGGGGACGGCTGGCCAAGAGACCCAGTACTTC. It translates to CASSYNPLQGTAGQETQYF.

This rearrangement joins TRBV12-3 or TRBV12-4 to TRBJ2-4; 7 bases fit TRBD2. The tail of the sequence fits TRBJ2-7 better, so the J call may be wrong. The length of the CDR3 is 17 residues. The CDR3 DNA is TGTGCCAGCAGTTTAGCGCTCCCCAGCGGGGCCACCTACGAGCAGTACTTC. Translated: CASSLALPSGATYEQYF.

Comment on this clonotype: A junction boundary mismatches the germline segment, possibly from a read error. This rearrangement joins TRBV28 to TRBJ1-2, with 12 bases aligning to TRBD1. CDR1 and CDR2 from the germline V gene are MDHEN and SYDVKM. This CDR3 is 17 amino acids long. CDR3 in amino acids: CASTLTGTGGGDYGYTF. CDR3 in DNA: TGTGCCAGCACTTTAACCGGGACAGGGGGCGGGGACTATGGCTACACCTTC.

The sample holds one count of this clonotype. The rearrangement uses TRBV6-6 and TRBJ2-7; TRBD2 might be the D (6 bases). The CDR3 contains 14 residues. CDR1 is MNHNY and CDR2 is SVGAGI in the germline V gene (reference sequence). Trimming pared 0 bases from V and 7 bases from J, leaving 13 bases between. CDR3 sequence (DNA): TGTGCCAGCAGTTACTCGGGGACTCTCGAAGAGCAGTACTTC. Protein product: CASSYSGTLEEQYF.

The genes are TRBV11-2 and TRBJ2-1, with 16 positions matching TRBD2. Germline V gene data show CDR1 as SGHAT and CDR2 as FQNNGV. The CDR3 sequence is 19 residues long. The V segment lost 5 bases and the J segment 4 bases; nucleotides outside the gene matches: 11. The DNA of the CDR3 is TGTGCCAGCAGCCCTAGCCCGGGACTAGCGGGGGGGCGGTACAATGAGCAGTTCTTC. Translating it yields CASSPSPGLAGGRYNEQFF.

The CDR3 reads CSASRGTGETQYF. For the CDR3, the DNA is TGCAGTGCTAGTAGGGGGACCGGAGAGACCCAGTACTTC. The J gene is TRBJ2-5, the V gene TRBV20-1; the D gene is possibly TRBD1 (6 bases). V was shortened by 3 bases and J by 4 bases, with 12 bases between the two germline ends. Germline V gives CDR1 DFQATT, CDR2 SNEGSKA (reference sequence). The CDR3 length is 13 residues.

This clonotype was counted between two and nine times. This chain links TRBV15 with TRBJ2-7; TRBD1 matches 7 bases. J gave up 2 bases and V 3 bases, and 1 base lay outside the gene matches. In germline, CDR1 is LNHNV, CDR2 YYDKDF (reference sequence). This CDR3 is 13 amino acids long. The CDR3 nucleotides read TGTGCCACCAGCAGGGGACAGACCTACGAGCAGTACTTC. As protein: CATSRGQTYEQYF.

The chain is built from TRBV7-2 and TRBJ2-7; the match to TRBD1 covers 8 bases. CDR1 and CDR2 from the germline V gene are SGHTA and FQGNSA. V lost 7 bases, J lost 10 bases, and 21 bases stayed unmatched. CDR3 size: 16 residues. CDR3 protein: CASTGGRHGTKEAQYF. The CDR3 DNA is TGTGCCAGCACAGGGGGCCGCCACGGGACAAAAGAGGCCCAGTACTTC.

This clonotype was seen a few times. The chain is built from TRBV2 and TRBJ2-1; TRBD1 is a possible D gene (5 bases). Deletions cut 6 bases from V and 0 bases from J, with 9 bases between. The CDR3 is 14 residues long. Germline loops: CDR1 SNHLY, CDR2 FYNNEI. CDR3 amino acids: CASRADSSYNEQFF. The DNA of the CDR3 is TGTGCCAGCAGAGCCGACAGCTCCTACAATGAGCAGTTCTTC.

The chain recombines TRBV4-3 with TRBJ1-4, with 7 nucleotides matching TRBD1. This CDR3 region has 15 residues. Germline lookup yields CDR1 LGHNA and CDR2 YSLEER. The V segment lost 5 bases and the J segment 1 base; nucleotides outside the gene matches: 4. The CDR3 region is CASSSGTVTNEKLFF. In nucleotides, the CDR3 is TGCGCCAGCAGCTCGGGGACAGTAACTAATGAAAAACTGTTTTTT.

The CDR3: CASSSEDYYNEQFF. The CDR3, as DNA: TGTGCCAGCAGCTCAGAGGACTATTACAATGAGCAGTTCTTC. V is TRBV5-5 and J is TRBJ2-1, with D possibly TRBD2 on 6 matching bases. The V and J ends lost 3 bases and 4 bases respectively, with 11 bases between them. CDR3 length: 14 residues. Germline V lookup: CDR1 SGHKS, CDR2 YYEKEE (reference sequence).

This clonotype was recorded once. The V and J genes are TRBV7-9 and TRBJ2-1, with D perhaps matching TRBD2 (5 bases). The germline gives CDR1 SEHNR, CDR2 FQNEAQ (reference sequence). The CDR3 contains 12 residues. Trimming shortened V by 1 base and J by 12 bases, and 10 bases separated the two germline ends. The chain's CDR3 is CASSLEDGRQFF. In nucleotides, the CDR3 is TGTGCCAGCAGCTTAGAAGATGGGAGGCAGTTCTTC.

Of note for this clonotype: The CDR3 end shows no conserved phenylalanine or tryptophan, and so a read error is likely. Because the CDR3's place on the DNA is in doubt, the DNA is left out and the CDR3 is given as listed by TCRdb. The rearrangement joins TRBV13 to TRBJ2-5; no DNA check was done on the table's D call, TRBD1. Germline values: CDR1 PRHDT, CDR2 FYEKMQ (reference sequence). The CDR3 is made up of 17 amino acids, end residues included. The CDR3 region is CASSGQPFRRAKKHSVL.

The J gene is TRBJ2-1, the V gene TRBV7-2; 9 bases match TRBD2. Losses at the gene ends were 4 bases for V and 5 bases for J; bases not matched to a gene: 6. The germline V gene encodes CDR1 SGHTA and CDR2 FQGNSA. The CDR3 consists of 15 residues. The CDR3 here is CASSSRGGRDNEQFF. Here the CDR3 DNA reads TGTGCCAGCAGCTCGCGGGGGGGCCGCGACAATGAGCAGTTCTTC.

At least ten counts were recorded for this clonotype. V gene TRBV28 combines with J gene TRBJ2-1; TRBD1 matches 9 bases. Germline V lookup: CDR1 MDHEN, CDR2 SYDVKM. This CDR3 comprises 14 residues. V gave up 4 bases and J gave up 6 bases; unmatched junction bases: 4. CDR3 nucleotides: TGTGCCAGCAGTTCACGGGGACAGGGCAATGAGCAGTTCTTC. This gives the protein CASSSRGQGNEQFF.

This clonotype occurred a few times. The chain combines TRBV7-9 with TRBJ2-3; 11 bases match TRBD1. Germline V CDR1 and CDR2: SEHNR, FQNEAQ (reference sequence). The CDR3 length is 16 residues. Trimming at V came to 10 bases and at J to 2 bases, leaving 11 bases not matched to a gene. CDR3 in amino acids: CAITQRGQGVTDTQYF. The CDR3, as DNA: TGTGCCATCACGCAACGGGGACAGGGGGTCACAGATACGCAGTATTTT.

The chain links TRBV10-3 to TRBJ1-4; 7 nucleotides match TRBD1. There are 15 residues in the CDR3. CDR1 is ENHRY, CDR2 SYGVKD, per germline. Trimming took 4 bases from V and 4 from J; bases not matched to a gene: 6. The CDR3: CAISAAGQHNEKLFF. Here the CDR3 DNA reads TGTGCCATCAGTGCCGCGGGACAGCATAATGAAAAACTGTTTTTT.

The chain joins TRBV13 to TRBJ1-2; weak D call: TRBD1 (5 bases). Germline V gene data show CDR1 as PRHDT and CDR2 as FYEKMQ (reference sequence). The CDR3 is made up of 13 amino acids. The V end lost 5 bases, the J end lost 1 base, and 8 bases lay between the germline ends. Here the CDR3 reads CASSQDINYGYTF. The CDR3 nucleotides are TGTGCCAGCAGCCAGGACATTAACTATGGCTACACCTTC.